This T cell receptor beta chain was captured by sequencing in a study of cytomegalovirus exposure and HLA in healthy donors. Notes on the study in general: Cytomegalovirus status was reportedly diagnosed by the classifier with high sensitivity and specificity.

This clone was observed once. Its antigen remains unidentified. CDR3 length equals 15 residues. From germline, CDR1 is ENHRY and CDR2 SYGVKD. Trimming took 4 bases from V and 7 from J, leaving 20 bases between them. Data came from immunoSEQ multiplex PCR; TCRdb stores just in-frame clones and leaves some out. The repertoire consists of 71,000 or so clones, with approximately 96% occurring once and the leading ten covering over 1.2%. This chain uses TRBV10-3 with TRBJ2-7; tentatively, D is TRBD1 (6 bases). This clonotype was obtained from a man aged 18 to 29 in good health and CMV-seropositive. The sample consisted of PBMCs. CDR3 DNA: TGTGCCATCAGTGCTTCGTCTGGGGGCTCGGGGGAGCAGTACTTC. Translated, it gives CAISASSGGSGEQYF.